The clone carrying this TCR beta chain was seen only a few times. The sample originates from a study of blood T cell repertoires in COVID-19. Data came from immunoSEQ multiplex PCR; TCRdb stores just in-frame clones and leaves some out. The table records roughly 390,000 clones, more than 70% of them present only once. The germline gives CDR1 SGHTA, CDR2 FQGTGA. The CDR3 totals 17 residues. The V end was cut by 3 bases, the J end by 3 bases, with 19 bases between. The sample was peripheral blood. This TCR derives from a woman in her thirties with COVID-19, enrolled during active disease. The chain links TRBV7-3 to TRBJ2-3, with a tentative D call TRBD1 (6 bases). The CDR3 DNA is TGTGCCAGCAGCTTGGGAGCCGCGCAGGGGACAACAGATACGCAGTATTTT. Amino acids: CASSLGAAQGTTDTQYF.